This T cell receptor beta chain originates from a study of cytomegalovirus exposure and HLA in healthy donors. Study-wide results and caveats: A later analysis linked a missense variant in DCLRE1C to the trimming of TCR beta V and J genes.

The germline V gene encodes CDR1 SGDLS and CDR2 YYNGEE. This CDR3 is 17 amino acids long. Losses at the gene ends were 3 bases for V and 8 bases for J; bases not matched to a gene: 14. Remarks on this clone: Antigen specificity is unknown.

Primers: 60 Vbeta forward and 13 Jbeta reverse. Repertoires were generated with immunoSEQ multiplex PCR, while TCRdb's copy carries only in-frame clones and drops some. The sample holds 170,000 or so clones, 77% seen once. The sequenced sample consisted of PBMCs. The V call is TRBV9, the J call TRBJ1-1; the match to TRBD1 covers 12 bases. The source is a woman aged 25 to 39 in good health and CMV-seropositive. As DNA, the CDR3 is TGTGCCAGCAGCGCTAGTGTGGGACAGGGGGCGGGAGGGGAAGCTTTCTTT. Translating gives CASSASVGQGAGGEAFF.